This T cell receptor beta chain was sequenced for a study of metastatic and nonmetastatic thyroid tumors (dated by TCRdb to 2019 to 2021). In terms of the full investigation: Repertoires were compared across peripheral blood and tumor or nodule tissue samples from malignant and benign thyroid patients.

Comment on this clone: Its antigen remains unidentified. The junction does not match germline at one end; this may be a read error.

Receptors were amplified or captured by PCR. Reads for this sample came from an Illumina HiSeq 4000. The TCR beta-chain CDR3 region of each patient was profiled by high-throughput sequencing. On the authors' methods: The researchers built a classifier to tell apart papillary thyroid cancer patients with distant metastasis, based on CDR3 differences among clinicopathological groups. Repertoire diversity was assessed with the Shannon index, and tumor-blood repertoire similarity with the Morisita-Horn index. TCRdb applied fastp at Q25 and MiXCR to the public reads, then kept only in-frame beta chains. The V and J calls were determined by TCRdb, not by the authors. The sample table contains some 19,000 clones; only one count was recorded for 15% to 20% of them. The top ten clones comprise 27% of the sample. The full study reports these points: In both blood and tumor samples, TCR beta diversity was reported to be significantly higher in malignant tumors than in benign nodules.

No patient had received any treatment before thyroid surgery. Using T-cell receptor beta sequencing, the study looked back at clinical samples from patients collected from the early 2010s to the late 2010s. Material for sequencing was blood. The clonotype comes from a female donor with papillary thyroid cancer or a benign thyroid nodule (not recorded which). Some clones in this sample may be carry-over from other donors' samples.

The DNA sequence follows: TGTGCCAGCAGCCAAGGAGGACGCGGGACCTACAATGGGCAGTTCTTC. This gives the protein CASSQGGRGTYNGQFF. Rearrangement joined TRBV3-1 to TRBJ2-1, and possibly TRBD2, on 6 matching bases. The germline V gene (reference sequence) yields LGHDT for CDR1 and YNNKEL for CDR2. The CDR3 spans 16 residues, from the cysteine through the phenylalanine. The kept DNA is CDR3 alone, 48 bases in frame from the first base.